This is a list of T cell receptor beta chains from one sample in a study of T cells in Graves' hyperthyroidism and ophthalmopathy. TCRdb fed the multiplex PCR reads into MiXCR, producing one record per CDR3 protein. The profile shows 600,000 to 850,000 distinct CDR3 sequences, around 19% of them singletons. Sequencing was performed on blood. The receptor source for this set is a woman aged 45-65 years with Graves' hyperthyroidism that later progressed to Graves' ophthalmopathy. Both conserved end residues are part of each CDR3. A D gene is named only where the DNA matches it firmly. Clone size is not always given. Where it is, it says once, few, many or a class for expanded clones.

J gene	V gene	D gene	clone size	CDR3 protein	CDR3 DNA
TRBJ2-3	TRBV7-9	TRBD2	.	CASIESGESTDTQYF	TGTGCCAGCATCGAGAGCGGGGAGAGCACAGATACGCAGTATTTT
TRBJ1-2	TRBV9	.	.	CASSVGGGVRDYGYTF	TGTGCCAGCAGCGTAGGGGGGGGGGTAAGAGACTATGGCTACACCTTC
TRBJ2-2	TRBV11-3	.	many	CASSRGTTGELFF	TGTGCCAGCAGCCGGGGGACAACCGGGGAGCTGTTTTTT
TRBJ2-7	TRBV27	.	many	CASSSLGPYEQYF	TGTGCCAGCAGTAGTCTCGGCCCCTACGAGCAGTACTTC
TRBJ1-1	TRBV10-2	TRBD1	.	CASSRDSNTEAFF	TGCGCCAGCAGTAGGGACAGCAACACTGAAGCTTTCTTT
TRBJ1-1	TRBV12-3/TRBV12-4	.	many	CASSSGLVRNTEAFF	TGTGCCAGCAGTTCTGGACTGGTTAGGAACACTGAAGCTTTCTTT
TRBJ2-4	TRBV29-1	.	few	CSVEEESGAQYF	TGCAGCGTTGAAGAGGAGAGTGGTGCTCAGTACTTC
TRBJ2-1	TRBV24-1	TRBD2	.	CATSGGLGDEQFF	TGTGCCACCAGTGGGGGACTAGGCGATGAGCAGTTCTTC
TRBJ1-2	TRBV12-3/TRBV12-4	.	few	CASSITGYRGYTF	TGTGCCAGCAGCATAACAGGGTACCGTGGCTACACCTTC
TRBJ2-7	TRBV20-1	TRBD2	few	CSARAGGRREQYF	TGCAGTGCTAGGGCGGGGGGACGGCGGGAGCAGTACTTC
TRBJ2-7	TRBV28	TRBD1	.	CASSPPGQGDYEQYF	TGTGCCAGCAGTCCCCCGGGACAGGGGGACTACGAGCAGTACTTC
TRBJ2-5	TRBV20-1	.	.	CSARGGPPDQYF	TGCAGTGCTAGAGGGGGGCCCCCTGACCAGTACTTC
TRBJ2-7	TRBV7-8	.	many	CASSLALEGAYEQYF	TGTGCCAGCAGCTTAGCGCTAGAGGGGGCCTACGAGCAGTACTTC
TRBJ2-3	TRBV6-1	TRBD2	.	CATGGGRTDTQYF	TGTGCCACCGGGGGGGGGCGCACAGATACGCAGTATTTT